What follows describes a single T cell receptor (beta chain). The junction had 12 bases not matched to a gene; V was cut back by 3 bases and J by 5 bases. This CDR3 has 18 residues. Germline assignment: CDR1 LGHNT and CDR2 FRNRAP. One entry per CDR3 protein results from TCRdb running MiXCR on the 5' RACE reads. The top ten clones hold around 20% of a sample with approximately 290,000 distinct CDR3 sequences, approximately 20% of them seen once. The record originates from a study of T-cell memory formation after mild COVID-19. Sequencing input: PBMCs or a T cell subset sorted from them (not recorded which). The chain carries TRBV12-5 and TRBJ2-1; 11 bases line up with TRBD2. The TCR was taken from a young man who had mild COVID-19 (a few samples of this study predate the infection). Cell type and time point are not known. CDR3 DNA sequence: TGTGCTAGTGGTTTTCCCCCTGGGACTAGCGGACGAAACAATGAGCAGTTCTTC. Translation: CASGFPPGTSGRNNEQFF.